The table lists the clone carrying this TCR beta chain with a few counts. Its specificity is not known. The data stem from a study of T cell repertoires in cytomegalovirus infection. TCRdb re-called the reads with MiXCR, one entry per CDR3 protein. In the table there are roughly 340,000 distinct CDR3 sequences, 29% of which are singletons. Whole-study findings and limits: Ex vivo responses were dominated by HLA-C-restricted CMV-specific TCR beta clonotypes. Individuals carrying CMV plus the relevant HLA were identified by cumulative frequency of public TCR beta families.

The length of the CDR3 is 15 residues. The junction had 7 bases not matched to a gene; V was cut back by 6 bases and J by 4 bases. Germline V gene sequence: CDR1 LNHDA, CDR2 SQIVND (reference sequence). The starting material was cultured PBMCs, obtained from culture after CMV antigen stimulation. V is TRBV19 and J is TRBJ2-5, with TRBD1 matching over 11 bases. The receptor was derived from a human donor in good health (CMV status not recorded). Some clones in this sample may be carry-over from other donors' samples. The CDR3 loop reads CASSAGQGGGETQYF. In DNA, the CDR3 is TGTGCCAGTAGCGCGGGACAGGGGGGTGGAGAGACCCAGTACTTC. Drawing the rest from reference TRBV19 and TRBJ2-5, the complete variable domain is DGGITQSPKYLFRKEGQNVTLSCEQNLNHDAMYWYRQDPGQGLRLIYYSQIVNDFQKGDIAEGYSVSREKKESFPLTVTSAQKNPTAFYLCASSAGQGGGETQYFGPGTRLLVL.